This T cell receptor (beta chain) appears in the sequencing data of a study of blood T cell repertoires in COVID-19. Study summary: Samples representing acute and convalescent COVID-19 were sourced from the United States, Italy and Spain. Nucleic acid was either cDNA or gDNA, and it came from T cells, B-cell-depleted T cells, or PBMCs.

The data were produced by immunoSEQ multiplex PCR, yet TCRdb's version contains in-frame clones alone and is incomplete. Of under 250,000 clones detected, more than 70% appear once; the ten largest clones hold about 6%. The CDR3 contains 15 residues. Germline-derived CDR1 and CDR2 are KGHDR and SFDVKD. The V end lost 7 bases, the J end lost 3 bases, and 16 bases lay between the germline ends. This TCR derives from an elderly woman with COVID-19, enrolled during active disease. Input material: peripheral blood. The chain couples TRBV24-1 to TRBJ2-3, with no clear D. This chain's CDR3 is CATSASSLGTDTQYF. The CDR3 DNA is TGTGCCACCAGCGCCTCCTCCCTAGGTACAGATACGCAGTATTTT.